These 28 T cell receptor beta chains were sequenced from one sample in a study of CD8 T cells in Susac syndrome. An amount of RNA that ranged from roughly 0.5 to 1 ug was reverse transcribed with random hexamers. TCRdb reprocessed the immunoSEQ multiplex PCR reads with MiXCR, giving one entry per CDR3 protein. The top ten clones hold under 0.15% of a sample with hundreds of thousands of distinct CDR3 sequences, approximately 85% of them seen once. Source material: CD8+ T cells from PBMCs. The receptors were gathered from a human donor with multiple sclerosis.

The chain employs TRBV4-1 and TRBJ2-5; D is uncertain. Deletions cut 1 base from V and 5 bases from J, with 8 bases between. The germline CDR1 and CDR2 sequences are MGHRA and YSYEKL. The CDR3 extends over 13 amino acids. The CDR3 nucleotides read TGCGCCAGCAGCCAAGTGCTCAAGGAGACCCAGTACTTC. Its protein product is CASSQVLKETQYF.

This sequence joins TRBV19 and TRBJ1-5; D is perhaps TRBD1 (6 bases). This CDR3 comprises 13 residues. Germline V gene data show CDR1 as LNHDA and CDR2 as SQIVND (reference sequence). Trimming cost V 3 bases and J 8 bases, with 11 bases left between them. DNA for the CDR3: TGTGCCAGTAGTATGCCAGGGGTAAAGCCCCAGCATTTT. Translating it yields CASSMPGVKPQHF.

J is TRBJ1-4 and V is TRBV20-1, with a tentative D call TRBD1 (5 bases). Germline loops: CDR1 DFQATT, CDR2 SNEGSKA (reference sequence). The CDR3 totals 13 residues. Between the trimmed V and J ends, which lost 5 bases and 2 bases, there was a span of 9 bases. The CDR3 region is CSAGGTTNEKLFF. In DNA, the CDR3 is TGCAGTGCTGGGGGAACCACTAATGAAAAACTGTTTTTT.

This chain links TRBV28 with TRBJ2-7; TRBD2 matches at 13 bases. J was trimmed by 3 bases and V by 6 bases; bases with no gene match: 11. Germline CDR1 and CDR2: MDHEN and SYDVKM. CDR3 length: 17 amino acids. The CDR3 reads CASSTGTGLAGVYEQYF. The CDR3 nucleotides are TGTGCCAGCAGCACGGGGACCGGACTAGCGGGAGTCTACGAGCAGTACTTC.

The V and J genes are TRBV27 and TRBJ2-7; 7 nucleotides agree with TRBD1. Germline CDR1 MNHEY, CDR2 SMNVEV (reference sequence). CDR3 length: 15 amino acids. V trimming: 5 bases; J trimming: 3 bases; junction bases outside the gene matches: 10. This CDR3 reads CASSPAGTGDYEQYF. The CDR3 nucleotides read TGTGCCAGCAGTCCCGCCGGAACAGGGGACTACGAGCAGTACTTC.

The J gene is TRBJ1-1, the V gene TRBV5-1, with a weak D call TRBD1 (5 bases). Between the trimmed V and J ends, which lost 4 bases and 6 bases, there was a span of 16 bases. Looked up from germline, CDR1 is SGHRS and CDR2 is YFSETQ. The CDR3 is 14 residues long. The CDR3 bases are TGCGCCAGCAGCAATGTTCCGGGACCCCCTGAAGCTTTCTTT. Protein product: CASSNVPGPPEAFF.

The chain links TRBV29-1 to TRBJ2-2; D gene uncertain. Trimming took off 8 bases at V and 2 bases at J, with 15 bases between the two ends. Germline CDR1 and CDR2: SQVTM and ANQGSEA. The CDR3 totals 14 residues. The CDR3 DNA follows: TGCAGCTATGGCGATGACCAAAACACCGGGGAGCTGTTTTTT. Its translation: CSYGDDQNTGELFF.

V usage is TRBV7-2 and J usage is TRBJ1-1; D is possibly TRBD1 (5 bases). Looked up from germline, CDR1 is SGHTA and CDR2 is FQGNSA. The CDR3 contains 16 residues. V was clipped by 4 bases and J by 3 bases, with 18 bases between them. CDR3 amino acids: CASSSGGGIPHTEAFF. In nucleotides, the CDR3 is TGTGCCAGCAGCTCGGGGGGTGGGATTCCCCACACTGAAGCTTTCTTT.

The chain recombines TRBV5-1 with TRBJ2-3; D might be TRBD2 (5 bases). V was trimmed by 2 bases and J by 0 bases, leaving 10 bases between them. The CDR3 length is 15 residues. Germline values: CDR1 SGHRS, CDR2 YFSETQ. The CDR3 here is CASSFLPGSTDTQYF. CDR3 bases: TGCGCCAGCAGCTTTTTACCGGGAAGCACAGATACGCAGTATTTT.

The rearrangement joins TRBV6-2 or TRBV6-3 to TRBJ1-5, with D possibly TRBD1 on 5 matching bases. Germline V lookup: CDR1 MNHEY, CDR2 SVGEGT. Trimming took off 6 bases at V and 5 bases at J, with 17 bases between the two ends. The CDR3 is made up of 15 amino acids. CDR3 sequence reads: CASSSLRDPYQPQHF. Written as DNA, the CDR3 is TGTGCCAGCAGCTCCCTCCGGGACCCCTATCAGCCCCAGCATTTT.

This clonotype was seen just once. The chain links TRBV20-1 to TRBJ1-5, with a tentative D call TRBD1 (5 bases). Germline values: CDR1 DFQATT, CDR2 SNEGSKA (reference sequence). The CDR3 totals 15 residues. Deletions cut 3 bases from V and 1 base from J, with 13 bases between. As DNA, the CDR3 is TGCAGTGCTAGTCGCCTTGGGGACAGCAATCAGCCCCAGCATTTT. Translation: CSASRLGDSNQPQHF.

V and J are TRBV12-3 or TRBV12-4 and TRBJ2-2; 11 bases fit TRBD1. Losses at the gene ends were 7 bases for V and 6 bases for J; bases not matched to a gene: 10. This CDR3 is 16 amino acids long. DNA for the CDR3: TGTGCCAGCACCGAGGACAGGGGGCGAAGGGCCGGGGAGCTGTTTTTT. Translated: CASTEDRGRRAGELFF.

The CDR3 region is CASSEDRNQPQHF. The CDR3 DNA follows: TGCGCCAGCAGCGAAGACAGAAATCAGCCCCAGCATTTT. The chain combines TRBV10-2 with TRBJ1-5; possible D gene TRBD1, 5 bases. Germline V gene sequence: CDR1 WSHSY, CDR2 SAAADI. CDR3 size: 13 residues. V was clipped by 6 bases and J by 4 bases, with 10 bases between them.

This clonotype was counted only a few times. The chain uses TRBV7-9 and TRBJ2-3, with a tentative D call TRBD1 (6 bases). The CDR3 has 16 amino acids. Germline lookup yields CDR1 SEHNR and CDR2 FQNEAQ (reference sequence). Trimming cost V 0 bases and J 0 bases, with 10 bases left between them. For the CDR3, the DNA is TGTGCCAGCAGCTTAGCGGACAGCGCAAGCACAGATACGCAGTATTTT. This sequence encodes CASSLADSASTDTQYF.

V and J are TRBV12-3 or TRBV12-4 and TRBJ2-1; 7 positions match TRBD1. This CDR3 has 14 amino acids. The trim removed 7 bases at V and 2 bases at J, leaving 5 bases unmatched. The CDR3 coding sequence is TGTGCCAGCACCCGGGACAGCGCCTACAATGAGCAGTTCTTC. Translated: CASTRDSAYNEQFF.

This chain joins TRBV20-1 and TRBJ2-7, with D tentatively TRBD2 (5 bases). The CDR3 extends over 16 amino acids. Trimming cost V 1 base and J 0 bases, with 16 bases left between them. Germline lookup yields CDR1 DFQATT and CDR2 SNEGSKA (reference sequence). The CDR3 DNA sequence: TGCAGTGCTAGAGCTCACAACGGGATTCTCTCCTACGAGCAGTACTTC. It codes for CSARAHNGILSYEQYF.

This chain connects TRBV7-9 to TRBJ1-1, with D uncertain. In germline, CDR1 is SEHNR, CDR2 FQNEAQ (reference sequence). V was shortened by 5 bases and J by 1 base, with 11 bases between the two germline ends. The CDR3 length is 14 residues. CDR3 residues: CASSGRLKNTEAFF. CDR3 bases: TGTGCCAGCAGCGGACGCCTCAAGAACACTGAAGCTTTCTTT.

The chain employs TRBV6-5 and TRBJ1-1; D might be TRBD1 (5 bases). CDR3 size: 15 residues. V lost 2 bases and J lost 2, with 12 bases in between. Germline values: CDR1 MNHEY, CDR2 SVGAGI. CDR3 in DNA: TGTGCCAGCAGTTACGACAGCGGGGCTAACACTGAAGCTTTCTTT. This gives the protein CASSYDSGANTEAFF.

This chain links TRBV5-4 with TRBJ2-7; no firm D call. Germline V gene data show CDR1 as SGHNT and CDR2 as YYREEE (reference sequence). V was pared by 1 base and J by 5 bases, with 7 bases between. The CDR3 is 12 amino acids. As DNA, the CDR3 is TGTGCCAGCAGCTTGCGGTTGGACGAGCAGTACTTC. Its protein is CASSLRLDEQYF.

The rearrangement joins TRBV3-1 to TRBJ2-1; unclear D gene. V gave up 0 bases and J gave up 0 bases, with 9 bases separating them. The CDR3 covers 16 residues. Germline V gene lookup returns CDR1 LGHDT and CDR2 YNNKEL (reference sequence). CDR3 sequence reads: CASSQDSTNSYNEQFF. The CDR3 region has the DNA TGTGCCAGCAGCCAAGATTCAACTAACTCCTACAATGAGCAGTTCTTC.

The rearrangement uses TRBV14 and TRBJ2-4, with 7 bases matching TRBD1. Germline V gives CDR1 SGHDN, CDR2 FVKESK. CDR3 length: 14 residues. Trimming took 6 bases from V and 2 from J; bases not matched to a gene: 4. This chain's CDR3 is CASRRQGPKNIQYF. The DNA of the CDR3 is TGTGCCAGCAGAAGACAGGGACCCAAAAACATTCAGTACTTC.

This chain uses TRBV13 with TRBJ2-1, with 9 bases lining up with TRBD2. Germline assignment: CDR1 PRHDT and CDR2 FYEKMQ (reference sequence). The CDR3 covers 13 residues. V shed 8 bases, J shed 10 bases, and the junction held 9 bases outside the gene matches. The CDR3 reads CASRRTSVGEQFF. In nucleotides, the CDR3 is TGTGCCAGCCGAAGGACTAGCGTCGGGGAGCAGTTCTTC.

The rearrangement links TRBV29-1 to TRBJ2-1, with 8 nucleotides matching TRBD1. With V trimmed by 6 bases and J by 9 bases, 10 bases remained unmatched. Germline V gene sequence: CDR1 SQVTM, CDR2 ANQGSEA. The CDR3 length is 13 residues. DNA for the CDR3: TGCAGCGTCTTGACAGGGGAAGAAGGTGAGCAGTTCTTC. Translating it yields CSVLTGEEGEQFF.

In DNA form, the CDR3 reads TGTGCCAGCAGCTTAGACAGGGCCCGACCTGACTATGGCTACACCTTC. Translated: CASSLDRARPDYGYTF. The chain combines TRBV13 with TRBJ1-2, with D perhaps TRBD1 (6 bases). The V end was cut by 1 base, the J end by 3 bases, with 15 bases between. This CDR3 has 16 residues. Per germline, CDR1 PRHDT and CDR2 FYEKMQ (reference sequence).

Worth noting for this clonotype: One end of the junction varies from germline; a read error may be responsible. The chain links TRBV29-1 to TRBJ1-2, with 9 bases identical to TRBD1. CDR1 is SQVTM and CDR2 is ANQGSEA in the germline V gene. The CDR3 totals 14 residues. The CDR3: CGVPSGQGVYGYTF. The DNA for the CDR3 is TGCGGCGTTCCCTCGGGACAGGGCGTCTATGGCTACACCTTC.

The V call is TRBV28, the J call TRBJ2-7, with D possibly being TRBD1 (5 bases). Germline lookup yields CDR1 MDHEN and CDR2 SYDVKM. The CDR3 sequence is 15 residues long. With 5 bases removed from V and 3 bases from J, the gap between germline ends came to 17 bases. The CDR3 coding sequence is TGTGCCAGCAGTCCCGTGGGGCCGAATAGCTACGAGCAGTACTTC. This codes for CASSPVGPNSYEQYF.

This rearrangement joins TRBV14 to TRBJ2-7; D might be TRBD1 (5 bases). The CDR3 runs to 14 residues. The V end was cut by 1 base, the J end by 2 bases, with 9 bases between. Germline V CDR1 and CDR2: SGHDN, FVKESK. The DNA of the CDR3 is TGTGCCAGCAGCCAAGGGGCAGGGCCCTACGAGCAGTACTTC. This translates into CASSQGAGPYEQYF.

J is TRBJ2-3 and V is TRBV9; D is undetermined. Deletions cut 2 bases from V and 0 bases from J, with 13 bases between. CDR1 and CDR2 from the germline V gene are SGDLS and YYNGEE. The CDR3 covers 16 residues. The CDR3 DNA sequence: TGTGCCAGCAGCGTCACCTGGACCCCGAGCACAGATACGCAGTATTTT. Protein sequence: CASSVTWTPSTDTQYF.